This T cell receptor (beta chain) was obtained from a study of blood T cell repertoires in COVID-19 (dated by TCRdb to 2018 to 2020). General notes on the study: Samples from collaborators originated in the United States, Italy and Spain and spanned both the acute and convalescent phases of COVID-19. The material from the prospective study consisted of cDNA or gDNA derived from T cells, B-cell-depleted T cells, or PBMCs. Subjects who had been exposed to COVID-19, were actively infected with it, or had recovered from it provided the deeply sampled blood TCRbeta repertoires that made up the dataset. The repertoires were released in a freely available public database meant as a resource for research on the immune response to SARS-CoV-2. Samples came from the ongoing ImmuneRACE study (first 160 participants) plus 1,254 subjects from 6 global collaborators. Nearly every sample came with metadata listing a de-identified subject ID, COVID-19 status, age in years and sex. Where available, HLA class I and class II types were obtained from metadata supplied by the sample provider rather than from assay-based typing.

Study-level results and caveats: How much clinical and demographic metadata was included differed by source and by participant, and the metadata was provided uncurated.

Enrolling through a virtual design, the prospective study's participants ranged in age from roughly 18 to 95 years and lived across some 22 United States geographic areas. To assign participants to cohorts, the prospective study relied on clinical history that participants themselves reported in a screening survey and a study questionnaire. For ImmuneRACE Cohort 3, a participant was defined as recovered based on two consecutive negative NP/OP PCR tests, clearance by a healthcare professional, or resolution of symptoms. Mobile phlebotomists in the prospective study collected whole blood, serum and a nasopharyngeal or oropharyngeal swab from every participant. Participants in the prospective study had the option to provide additional blood draws and questionnaires over a 2-month period. Prospective study blood samples were shipped either frozen or at room temperature before DNA extraction. The immunoSEQ Assay, a bias-controlled multiplex PCR, was used to amplify TCRbeta CDR3 regions from genomic DNA. As for the original processing: Nucleated cell counts per sample were estimated from amplification of reference gene primers within the assay. To quantify the absolute abundance of each unique TCRbeta CDR3 rearrangement, sequence reads were collapsed and filtered. Productive Simpson clonality was computed per sample as the square root of Simpson's diversity index over productive rearrangements. TCRdb stores this immuneACCESS table with in-frame sequences only. Part of the clones is absent; in the studies checked, under half of the shortfall reflects unresolved V genes, and no reason is known for the rest. Clonal size and the V and J genes are those of that table, whereas D and trimming came from the DNA. Recorded for this sample are approximately 290,000 clones; approximately 83% of them occurred a single time. About 4.3% of the sample comes from the top ten.

To note about this clone: No cognate antigen has been identified for it. No base quality values were provided; no much bigger clone lies one nucleotide off.

The junction shows trimming of 6 bases on V and 3 bases on J, plus 18 bases between the germline ends. Spanning cysteine to phenylalanine, the CDR3 consists of 15 amino acids. CDR3 DNA is the only sequence kept; it has 45 bases, read in frame from the first base. Via the germline V gene (reference sequence), CDR1 is MNHEY and CDR2 SMNVEV. The TCR comes from a woman younger than 45 who had recovered from COVID-19. The sample was PBMCs or T cells enriched from blood (not recorded which). The chain was built from TRBV27 and TRBJ2-7; a weak D assignment points to TRBD2 (5 bases agree). CDR3 protein: CASREAGSHFYEQYF. The nucleotide sequence is TGTGCCAGCAGGGAGGCAGGTTCTCACTTCTACGAGCAGTACTTC.